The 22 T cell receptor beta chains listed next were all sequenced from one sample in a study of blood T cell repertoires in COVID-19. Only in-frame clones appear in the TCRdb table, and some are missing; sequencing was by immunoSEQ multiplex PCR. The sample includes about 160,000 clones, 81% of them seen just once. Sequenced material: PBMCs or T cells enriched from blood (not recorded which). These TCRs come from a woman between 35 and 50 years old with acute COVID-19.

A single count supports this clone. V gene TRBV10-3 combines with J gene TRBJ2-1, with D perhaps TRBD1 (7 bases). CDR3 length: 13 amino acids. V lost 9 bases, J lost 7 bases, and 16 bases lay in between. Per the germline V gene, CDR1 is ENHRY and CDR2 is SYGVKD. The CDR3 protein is CAISGGTSNEQFF. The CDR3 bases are TGTGCCATTTCAGGGGGGACCTCTAATGAGCAGTTCTTC.

CDR3: CATAEVAETQYF. As DNA, the CDR3 is TGTGCCACGGCAGAGGTAGCCGAGACCCAGTACTTC. The chain uses TRBV2 and TRBJ2-5; D not resolved. Germline CDR1 is SNHLY and CDR2 is FYNNEI. This CDR3 is 12 amino acids long. Trimming cost V 10 bases and J 5 bases, with 14 bases left between them.

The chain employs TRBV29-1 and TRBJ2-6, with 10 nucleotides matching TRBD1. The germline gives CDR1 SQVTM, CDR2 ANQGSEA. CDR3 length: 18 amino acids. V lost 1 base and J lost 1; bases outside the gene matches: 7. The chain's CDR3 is CSVEAGTGVRSGANVLTF. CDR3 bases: TGCAGCGTTGAAGCGGGGACAGGGGTAAGATCTGGGGCCAACGTCCTGACTTTC.

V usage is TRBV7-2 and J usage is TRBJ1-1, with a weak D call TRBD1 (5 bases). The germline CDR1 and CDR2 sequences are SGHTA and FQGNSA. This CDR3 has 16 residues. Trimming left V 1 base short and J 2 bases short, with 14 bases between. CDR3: CASSLGSGSGNTEAFF. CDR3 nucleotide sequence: TGTGCCAGCAGCTTAGGGTCAGGGTCCGGCAACACTGAAGCTTTCTTT.

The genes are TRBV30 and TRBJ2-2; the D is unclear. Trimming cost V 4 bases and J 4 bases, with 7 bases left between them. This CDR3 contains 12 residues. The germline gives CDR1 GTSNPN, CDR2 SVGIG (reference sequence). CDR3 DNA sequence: TGTGCCTGGAACGCGTTCACCGGGGAGCTGTTTTTT. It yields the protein CAWNAFTGELFF.

In DNA form, the CDR3 reads TGTGCCAGTAGTAAGGAGGCTAGCGGGAGACCCTACAATGAGCAGTTCTTC. Translation: CASSKEASGRPYNEQFF. This chain connects TRBV19 to TRBJ2-1; the match to TRBD2 covers 10 bases. With 4 bases clipped from V and 2 bases from J, the junction kept 8 bases outside the gene matches. The CDR3 runs 17 residues. Germline V gene sequence: CDR1 LNHDA, CDR2 SQIVND (reference sequence).

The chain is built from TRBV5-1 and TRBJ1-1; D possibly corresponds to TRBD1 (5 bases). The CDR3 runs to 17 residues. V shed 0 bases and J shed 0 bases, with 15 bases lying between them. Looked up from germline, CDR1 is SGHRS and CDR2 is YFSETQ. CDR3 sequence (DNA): TGCGCCAGCAGCTTGGCCGGGGGAAATGGAATGAACACTGAAGCTTTCTTT. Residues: CASSLAGGNGMNTEAFF.

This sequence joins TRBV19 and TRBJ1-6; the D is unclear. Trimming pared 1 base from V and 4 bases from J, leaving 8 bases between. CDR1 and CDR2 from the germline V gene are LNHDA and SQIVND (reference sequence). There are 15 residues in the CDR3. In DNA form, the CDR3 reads TGTGCCAGTAGTATAGTACAACGATATAATTCACCCCTCCACTTT. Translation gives CASSIVQRYNSPLHF.

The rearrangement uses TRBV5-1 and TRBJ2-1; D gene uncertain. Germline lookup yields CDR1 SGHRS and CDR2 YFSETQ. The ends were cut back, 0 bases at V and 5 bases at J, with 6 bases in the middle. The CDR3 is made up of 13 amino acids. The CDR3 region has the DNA TGCGCCAGCAGCTTGGTATCAGACAATGAGCAGTTCTTC. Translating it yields CASSLVSDNEQFF. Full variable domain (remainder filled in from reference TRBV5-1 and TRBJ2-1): KAGVTQTPRYLIKTRGQQVTLSCSPISGHRSVSWYQQTPGQGLQFLFEYFSETQRNKGNFPGRFSGRQFSNSRSEMNVSTLELGDSALYLCASSLVSDNEQFFGPGTRLTVL.

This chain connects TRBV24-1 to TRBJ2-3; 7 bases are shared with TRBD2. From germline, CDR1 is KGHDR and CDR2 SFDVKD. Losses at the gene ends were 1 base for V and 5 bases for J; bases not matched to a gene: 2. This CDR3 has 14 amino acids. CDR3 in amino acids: CATSDFSGGDTQYF. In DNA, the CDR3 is TGTGCCACCAGTGATTTCTCGGGGGGAGATACGCAGTATTTT.

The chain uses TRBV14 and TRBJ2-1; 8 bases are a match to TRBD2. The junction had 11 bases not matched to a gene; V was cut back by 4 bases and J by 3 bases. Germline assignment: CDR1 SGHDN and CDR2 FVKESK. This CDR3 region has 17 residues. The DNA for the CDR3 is TGTGCCAGCAGCCTTTCCCAGAGCGGGAGATTCTACAATGAGCAGTTCTTC. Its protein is CASSLSQSGRFYNEQFF. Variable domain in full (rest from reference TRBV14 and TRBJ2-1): EAGVTQFPSHSVIEKGQTVTLRCDPISGHDNLYWYRRVMGKEIKFLLHFVKESKQDESGMPNNRFLAERTGGTYSTLKVQPAELEDSGVYFCASSLSQSGRFYNEQFFGPGTRLTVL.

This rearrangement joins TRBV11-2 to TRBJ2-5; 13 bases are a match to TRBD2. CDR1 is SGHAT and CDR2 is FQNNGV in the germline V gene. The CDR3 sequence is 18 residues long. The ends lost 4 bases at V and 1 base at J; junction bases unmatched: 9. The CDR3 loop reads CASSSGLAGALSQETQYF. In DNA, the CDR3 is TGTGCCAGCAGCTCAGGACTAGCGGGAGCATTGAGCCAAGAGACCCAGTACTTC.

CDR3 nucleotide sequence: TGCGCCAGCAGCTTGGGAAGGGGGAGCACCGGGGAGCTGTTTTTT. Translation gives CASSLGRGSTGELFF. The rearrangement uses TRBV5-1 and TRBJ2-2; D is perhaps TRBD1 (6 bases). Germline CDR1 reads SGHRS; CDR2 reads YFSETQ. The CDR3 is 15 residues long. The ends were cut back, 0 bases at V and 4 bases at J, with 10 bases in the middle.

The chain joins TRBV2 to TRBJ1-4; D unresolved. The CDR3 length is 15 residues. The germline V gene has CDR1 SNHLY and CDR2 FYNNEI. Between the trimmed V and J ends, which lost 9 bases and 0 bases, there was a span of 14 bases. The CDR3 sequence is CASAFTGATNEKLFF. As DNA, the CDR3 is TGTGCCAGTGCCTTTACGGGTGCAACTAATGAAAAACTGTTTTTT. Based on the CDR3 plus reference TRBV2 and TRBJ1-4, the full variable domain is EPEVTQTPSHQVTQMGQEVILRCVPISNHLYFYWYRQILGQKVEFLVSFYNNEISEKSEIFDDQFSVERPDGSNFTLKIRSTKLEDSAMYFCASAFTGATNEKLFFGSGTQLSVL.

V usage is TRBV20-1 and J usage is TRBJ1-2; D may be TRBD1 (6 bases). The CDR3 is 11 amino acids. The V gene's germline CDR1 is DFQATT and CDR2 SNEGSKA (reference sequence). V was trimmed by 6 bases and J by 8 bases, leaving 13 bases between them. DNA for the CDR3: TGCAGTGCAAATTCCGACAGGGGCTACACCTTC. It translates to CSANSDRGYTF.

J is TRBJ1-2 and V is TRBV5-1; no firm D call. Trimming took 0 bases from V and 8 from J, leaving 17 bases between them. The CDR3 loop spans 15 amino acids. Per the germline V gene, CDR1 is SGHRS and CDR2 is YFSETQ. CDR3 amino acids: CASSLEGAPVVGYTF. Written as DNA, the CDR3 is TGCGCCAGCAGCTTGGAGGGAGCCCCAGTCGTGGGCTACACCTTC.

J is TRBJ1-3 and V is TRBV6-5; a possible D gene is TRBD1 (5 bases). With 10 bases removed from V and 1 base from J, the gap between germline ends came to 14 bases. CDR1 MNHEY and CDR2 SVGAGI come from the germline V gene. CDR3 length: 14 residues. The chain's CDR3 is CATAGTWSGNTIYF. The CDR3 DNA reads TGTGCCACCGCAGGGACTTGGTCTGGAAACACCATATATTTT.

CDR3 sequence (DNA): TGTGCCAGCAGCTTTGGTGGACAGGGGAAAAACATTCAGTACTTC. This sequence encodes CASSFGGQGKNIQYF. The J gene is TRBJ2-4, the V gene TRBV5-4; 9 bases fit TRBD1. From germline, CDR1 is SGHNT and CDR2 YYREEE (reference sequence). V was pared by 2 bases and J by 4 bases, with 4 bases of the junction left unmatched. This CDR3 is 15 amino acids long.

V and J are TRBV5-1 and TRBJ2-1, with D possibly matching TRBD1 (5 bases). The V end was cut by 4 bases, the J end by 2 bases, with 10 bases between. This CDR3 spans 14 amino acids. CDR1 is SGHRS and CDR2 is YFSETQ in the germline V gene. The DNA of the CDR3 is TGCGCCAGCAGCCAGTCGACAGCCTACAATGAGCAGTTCTTC. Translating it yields CASSQSTAYNEQFF.

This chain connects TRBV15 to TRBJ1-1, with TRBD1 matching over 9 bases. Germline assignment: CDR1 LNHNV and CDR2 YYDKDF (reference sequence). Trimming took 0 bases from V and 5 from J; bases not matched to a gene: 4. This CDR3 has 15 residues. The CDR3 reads CATSRDLTGGTEAFF. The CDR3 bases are TGTGCCACCAGCAGAGATTTGACAGGGGGGACTGAAGCTTTCTTT. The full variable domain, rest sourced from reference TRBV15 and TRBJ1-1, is DAMVIQNPRYQVTQFGKPVTLSCSQTLNHNVMYWYQQKSSQAPKLLFHYYDKDFNNEADTPDNFQSRRPNTSFCFLDIRSPGLGDTAMYLCATSRDLTGGTEAFFGQGTRLTVV.

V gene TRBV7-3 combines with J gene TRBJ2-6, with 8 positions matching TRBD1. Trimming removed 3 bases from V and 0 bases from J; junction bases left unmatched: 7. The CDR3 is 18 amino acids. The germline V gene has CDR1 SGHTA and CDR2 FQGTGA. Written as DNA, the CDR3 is TGTGCCAGCAGCTTCTTGGACAGGGAACACTCTGGGGCCAACGTCCTGACTTTC. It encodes CASSFLDREHSGANVLTF. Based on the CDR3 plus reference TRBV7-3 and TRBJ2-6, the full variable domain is GAGVSQTPSNKVTEKGKYVELRCDPISGHTALYWYRQSLGQGPEFLIYFQGTGAADDSGLPNDRFFAVRPEGSVSTLKIQRTERGDSAVYLCASSFLDREHSGANVLTFGAGSRLTVL.

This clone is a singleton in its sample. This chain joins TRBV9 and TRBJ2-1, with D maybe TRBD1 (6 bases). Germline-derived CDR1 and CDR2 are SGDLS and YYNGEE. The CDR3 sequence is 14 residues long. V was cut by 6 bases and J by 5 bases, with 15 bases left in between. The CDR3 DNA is TGTGCCAGCACCAGGGGTGTGGTCAACAATGAGCAGTTCTTC. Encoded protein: CASTRGVVNNEQFF.